The source of this TCR beta chain is a study of control samples from healthy donors and cancer patients. Here immunoSEQ multiplex PCR was the method, and the copy in TCRdb shows in-frame clones only, minus some. The sample has about 130,000 clones; just under 95% are singletons. V lost 3 bases to trimming and J lost 3 bases, with 13 bases between them. Germline V lookup: CDR1 KGHSH, CDR2 LQKENI. This CDR3 region has 15 residues. V and J are TRBV18 and TRBJ2-3, with D unresolved. This sequence originates from a man aged 55 to 70 with colorectal cancer. The sequenced sample consisted of PBMCs. The CDR3 nucleotides are TGTGCCAGCTCACCCTCCCTCCGAGAGACAGATACGCAGTATTTT. Amino acid sequence: CASSPSLRETDTQYF.